These T cell receptor beta chains were read from a single sample in a study of PD-L1 blockade in urothelial cancer. TCRdb keeps only in-frame clones here, not all; method: immunoSEQ multiplex PCR. The sample yields more than 50,000 clones, around 86% seen once. Sample: PBMCs, taken around atezolizumab (anti-PD-L1) treatment. The receptors come from a man between 65 and 85 years old with urothelial cancer. CDR3s include the opening cysteine and the closing phenylalanine or tryptophan. The D gene is left open where the match is weak. The size entry is marked missing in some rows and otherwise reads once, few, many or a size class.

16	TRBV7-3	TRBJ2-1	-	TRBD2	CASSSHLVAGSNEQFF	TGTGCCAGCAGCTCACATTTGGTAGCGGGATCCAATGAGCAGTTCTTC
16	TRBV5-1	TRBJ2-1	-	-	CASSVGGGHSYNEQFF	TGCGCCAGCAGCGTGGGTGGCGGCCACTCCTACAATGAGCAGTTCTTC
14	TRBV4-2	TRBJ2-1	-	TRBD2	CASSNNGLDDEQFF	TGTGCCAGCAGCAACAACGGACTAGACGATGAGCAGTTCTTC
13	TRBV29-1	TRBJ2-3	-	-	CSVLALVSDTQYF	TGCAGCGTCTTGGCACTAGTTTCCGATACGCAGTATTTT
14	TRBV19	TRBJ2-5	-	TRBD1	CASSITGERETQYF	TGTGCCAGTAGTATAACAGGGGAACGGGAGACCCAGTACTTC
13	TRBV30	TRBJ1-1	few	-	CAWILVRNTEAFF	TGTGCCTGGATACTCGTCCGGAACACTGAAGCTTTCTTT
15	TRBV7-2	TRBJ2-2	once	TRBD1	CASSLQGARTGELFF	TGTGCCAGCAGCTTACAGGGGGCGAGAACCGGGGAGCTGTTTTTT
18	TRBV4-1	TRBJ1-2	-	-	CASSQDLVSTDRNYGYTF	TGCGCCAGCAGCCAAGATTTGGTATCGACAGATCGAAACTATGGCTACACCTTC
14	TRBV6-1	TRBJ2-7	few	-	CASSELGGSYEQYF	TGTGCCAGCAGTGAGTTGGGGGGCTCCTACGAGCAGTACTTC
15	TRBV7-9	TRBJ2-1	-	-	CASSLVRGSYNEQFF	TGTGCCAGCAGCTTAGTCAGGGGATCCTACAATGAGCAGTTCTTC
13	TRBV11-3	TRBJ2-5	-	-	CASSLTVRETQYF	TGTGCCAGCAGCTTAACCGTGCGAGAGACCCAGTACTTC
15	TRBV5-4	TRBJ1-4	-	TRBD1	CASSRQGGLGEKLFF	TGTGCCAGCAGCCGACAGGGGGGGCTAGGTGAAAAACTGTTTTTT
14	TRBV19	TRBJ1-1	-	-	CASILGGPGTEAFF	TGTGCCAGTATCCTAGGGGGACCAGGCACTGAAGCTTTCTTT
18	TRBV27	TRBJ2-2	once	TRBD1	CATRSGTGASGGTGELFF	TGTGCCACGAGGTCCGGGACAGGGGCTTCCGGAGGAACCGGGGAGCTGTTTTTT
13	TRBV19	TRBJ1-2	-	-	CASSIETSRGYTF	TGTGCCAGTAGTATAGAGACCTCTAGAGGCTACACCTTC
14	TRBV5-1	TRBJ2-7	-	-	CASSLGASRDEQYF	TGCGCCAGCAGCTTGGGCGCTAGTCGCGACGAGCAGTACTTC
14	TRBV6-1	TRBJ2-7	-	TRBD1	CASRAGTGGGRQYF	TGTGCCAGCAGGGCCGGGACAGGGGGTGGACGGCAGTACTTC
15	TRBV5-1	TRBJ1-4	-	-	CASSLGPPGSEKLFF	TGCGCCAGCAGCTTGGGTCCTCCGGGAAGTGAAAAACTGTTTTTT
12	TRBV2	TRBJ2-7	-	-	CASSVRGYEQYF	TGTGCCAGCAGCGTTCGCGGCTACGAGCAGTACTTC
15	TRBV23-1	TRBJ1-1	-	-	CARWEGDGMNTEAFF	TGCGCCAGATGGGAGGGGGATGGAATGAACACTGAAGCTTTCTTT
13	TRBV30	TRBJ2-1	once	TRBD2	CAWSGGRAREQFF	TGTGCCTGGAGTGGCGGGAGGGCACGGGAGCAGTTCTTC
16	TRBV6-6	TRBJ2-5	once	TRBD1	CASSSWTGGAGETQYF	TGTGCCAGCAGTTCCTGGACAGGGGGCGCGGGAGAGACCCAGTACTTC
13	TRBV7-2	TRBJ1-4	-	TRBD1	CASSSGQGEKLFF	TGTGCCAGCAGCTCAGGACAGGGAGAAAAACTGTTTTTT
16	TRBV11-2	TRBJ2-5	-	-	CASSLMGTGRRETQYF	TGTGCCAGCAGCTTAATGGGAACAGGGCGAAGAGAGACCCAGTACTTC
18	TRBV2	TRBJ2-1	-	TRBD2	CASSRFGTSGSSYNEQFF	TGTGCCAGCAGTAGATTCGGGACTAGCGGTAGCTCCTACAATGAGCAGTTCTTC
18	TRBV2	TRBJ2-3	-	TRBD2	CASFEGLAGGRGGDTQYF	TGTGCCAGCTTTGAGGGACTAGCGGGAGGTCGAGGGGGAGATACGCAGTATTTT
16	TRBV28	TRBJ2-1	-	TRBD2	CASRRGRTLQTNEQFF	TGTGCCAGCAGGCGCGGGAGGACCCTACAGACGAATGAGCAGTTCTTC
13	TRBV6-1	TRBJ1-2	-	-	CASSLNRDRGYTF	TGTGCCAGCAGTCTAAACAGGGATCGCGGCTACACCTTC
14	TRBV5-1	TRBJ2-1	-	-	CASSLGLGVGEQFF	TGCGCCAGCAGCTTGGGACTAGGAGTCGGGGAGCAGTTCTTC
18	TRBV15	TRBJ1-1	-	-	CATSTSSQGVWGFAEAFF	TGTGCCACCAGCACTTCTTCTCAGGGTGTATGGGGTTTCGCTGAAGCTTTCTTT
16	TRBV21-1	TRBJ2-1	-	-	CASSKPQRETYNEQFF	TGTGCCAGCAGCAAGCCCCAGCGGGAGACCTACAATGAGCAGTTCTTC
15	TRBV6-5	TRBJ2-1	once	TRBD1	CASSRGPGPYNEQFF	TGTGCCAGCAGTAGGGGGCCGGGACCTTACAATGAGCAGTTCTTC
14	TRBV5-6	TRBJ1-5	-	-	CASSLTGNFQPQHF	TGTGCCAGCAGCTTAACAGGGAACTTTCAGCCCCAGCATTTT
16	TRBV4-1	TRBJ1-5	once	TRBD1	CASSQDLGQGFQPQHF	TGCGCCAGCAGCCAAGATCTGGGACAGGGATTTCAGCCCCAGCATTTT
15	TRBV27	TRBJ2-7	once	-	CASIPRLTGTYEQYF	TGTGCCAGCATTCCCCGCCTGACCGGGACCTACGAGCAGTACTTC
14	TRBV19	TRBJ1-2	once	TRBD1	CASSIDTDRVGYTF	TGTGCCAGTAGTATAGACACGGACAGGGTTGGCTACACCTTC
12	TRBV5-6	TRBJ2-7	-	-	CASSLGTGEQYF	TGTGCCAGCAGCTTGGGGACTGGGGAGCAGTACTTC
18	TRBV4-1	TRBJ2-1	-	TRBD2	CASSQRTFLAGPRDEQFF	TGCGCCAGCAGCCAACGTACATTCCTAGCGGGTCCCAGGGATGAGCAGTTCTTC
16	TRBV14	TRBJ2-5	-	TRBD2	CASSQRLAGGKKTQYF	TGTGCCAGCAGCCAACGACTAGCGGGAGGGAAAAAGACCCAGTACTTC
12	TRBV25-1	TRBJ1-1	-	-	CASRGGPVEAFF	TGTGCCAGCAGGGGGGGTCCCGTCGAAGCTTTCTTT
15	TRBV15	TRBJ1-3	-	-	CATSRGAGPGNTIYF	TGTGCCACCAGCAGAGGGGCAGGTCCTGGAAACACCATATATTTT
13	TRBV6-1	TRBJ2-1	-	TRBD2	CASRIAGYNEQFF	TGTGCCAGCAGGATAGCGGGTTACAATGAGCAGTTCTTC
18	TRBV15	TRBJ2-5	-	TRBD2	CATSRDRLARGYQETQYF	TGTGCCACCAGCAGAGATCGACTAGCGAGGGGGTACCAAGAGACCCAGTACTTC
14	TRBV28	TRBJ2-7	-	TRBD2	CASSAGTSSYEQYF	TGTGCCAGCAGTGCCGGGACTAGCAGCTACGAGCAGTACTTC
14	TRBV27	TRBJ1-4	-	TRBD1	CASRTGTDNEKLFF	TGTGCCAGCAGAACCGGGACAGATAATGAAAAACTGTTTTTT
10	TRBV28	TRBJ1-2	few	-	CASTSDGYTF	TGTGCCAGCACCTCGGATGGCTACACCTTC
15	TRBV9	TRBJ2-2	once	-	CASSVGGQLTGELFF	TGTGCCAGCAGCGTAGGTGGGCAGCTCACCGGGGAGCTGTTTTTT
14	TRBV7-9	TRBJ2-7	-	TRBD2	CASSLGLAGYEQYF	TGTGCCAGCAGCTTAGGGCTAGCGGGCTACGAGCAGTACTTC
15	TRBV5-1	TRBJ2-1	-	TRBD1	CASSLEGQESNEQFF	TGCGCCAGCAGCTTGGAGGGACAGGAGTCCAATGAGCAGTTCTTC
15	TRBV5-1	TRBJ2-7	-	TRBD2	CASSSEAGAGKRQYF	TGCGCCAGCAGCTCTGAAGCGGGAGCCGGCAAAAGGCAGTACTTC
16	TRBV15	TRBJ2-2	-	TRBD1	CATSRDITGDTGELFF	TGTGCCACCAGCAGAGATATAACAGGGGACACCGGGGAGCTGTTTTTT
15	TRBV15	TRBJ1-4	-	TRBD1	CATSTKTGANEKLFF	TGTGCCACCAGCACTAAGACAGGGGCTAATGAAAAACTGTTTTTT
15	TRBV6-1	TRBJ2-7	few	TRBD1	CASGSKTGVGPEQYF	TGTGCCAGCGGCTCTAAGACAGGGGTAGGCCCCGAGCAGTACTTC
17	TRBV15	TRBJ1-3	few	TRBD1	CATSRERQGAPGNTIYF	TGTGCCACCAGCAGAGAGAGGCAGGGGGCGCCCGGAAACACCATATATTTT
17	TRBV30	TRBJ2-3	-	TRBD2	CAWDRTSGTSSPDTQYF	TGTGCCTGGGACCGGACTAGCGGGACCTCATCCCCAGATACGCAGTATTTT
15	TRBV11-2	TRBJ1-5	few	-	CASSLDTGGNQPQHF	TGTGCCAGCAGCTTAGATACGGGGGGCAATCAGCCCCAGCATTTT